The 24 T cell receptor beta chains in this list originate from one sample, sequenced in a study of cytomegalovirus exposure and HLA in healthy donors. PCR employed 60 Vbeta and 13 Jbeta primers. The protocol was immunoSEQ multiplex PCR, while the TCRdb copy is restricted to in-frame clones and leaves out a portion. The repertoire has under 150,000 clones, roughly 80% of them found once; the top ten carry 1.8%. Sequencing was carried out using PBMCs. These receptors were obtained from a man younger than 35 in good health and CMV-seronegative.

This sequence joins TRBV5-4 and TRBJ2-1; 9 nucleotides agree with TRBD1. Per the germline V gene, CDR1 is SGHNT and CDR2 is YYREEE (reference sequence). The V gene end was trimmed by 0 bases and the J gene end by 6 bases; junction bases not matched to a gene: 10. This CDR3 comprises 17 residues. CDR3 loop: CASSLGSGDRARNEQFF. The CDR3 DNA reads TGTGCCAGCAGCTTGGGCTCAGGGGACAGGGCGCGCAATGAGCAGTTCTTC.

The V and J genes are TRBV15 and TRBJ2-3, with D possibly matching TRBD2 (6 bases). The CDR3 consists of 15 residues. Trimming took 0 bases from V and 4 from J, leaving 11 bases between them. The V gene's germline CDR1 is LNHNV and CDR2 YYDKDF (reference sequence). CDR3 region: CATSRDWGVPDTQYF. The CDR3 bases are TGTGCCACCAGCAGAGATTGGGGGGTCCCAGATACGCAGTATTTT.

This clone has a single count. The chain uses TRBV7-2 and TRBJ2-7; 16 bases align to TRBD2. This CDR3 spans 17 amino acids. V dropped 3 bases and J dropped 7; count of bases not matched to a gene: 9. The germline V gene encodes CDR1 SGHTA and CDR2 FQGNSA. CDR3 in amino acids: CASSFRGLAGGAGEQYF. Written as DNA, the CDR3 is TGTGCCAGCAGCTTCCGGGGACTAGCGGGGGGGGCAGGAGAGCAGTACTTC.

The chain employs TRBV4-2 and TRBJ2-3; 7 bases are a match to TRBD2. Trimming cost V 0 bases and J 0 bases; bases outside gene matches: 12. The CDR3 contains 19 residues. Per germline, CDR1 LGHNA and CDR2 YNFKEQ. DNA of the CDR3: TGTGCCAGCAGCCAAGAAAGGACTTCCAGCGGGGTTAGCACAGATACGCAGTATTTT. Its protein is CASSQERTSSGVSTDTQYF.

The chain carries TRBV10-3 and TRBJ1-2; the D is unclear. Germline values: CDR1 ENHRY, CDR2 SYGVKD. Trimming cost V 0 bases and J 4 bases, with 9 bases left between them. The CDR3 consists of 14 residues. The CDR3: CAISESKEGYGYTF. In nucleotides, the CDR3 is TGTGCCATCAGTGAGTCGAAGGAGGGCTATGGCTACACCTTC.

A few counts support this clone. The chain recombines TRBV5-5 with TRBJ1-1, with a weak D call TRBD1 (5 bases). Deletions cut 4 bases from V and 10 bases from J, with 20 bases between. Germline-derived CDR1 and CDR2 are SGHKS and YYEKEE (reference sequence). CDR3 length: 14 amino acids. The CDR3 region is CASSALATGGGAFF. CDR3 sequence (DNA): TGTGCCAGCAGCGCTTTAGCCACCGGCGGGGGAGCTTTCTTT.

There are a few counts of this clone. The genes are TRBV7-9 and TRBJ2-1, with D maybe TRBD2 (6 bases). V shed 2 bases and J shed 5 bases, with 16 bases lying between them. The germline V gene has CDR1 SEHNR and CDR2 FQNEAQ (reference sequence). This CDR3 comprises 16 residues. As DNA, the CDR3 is TGTGCCAGCAGCTTATTGCCAGCGGGTAGGGACAATGAGCAGTTCTTC. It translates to CASSLLPAGRDNEQFF.

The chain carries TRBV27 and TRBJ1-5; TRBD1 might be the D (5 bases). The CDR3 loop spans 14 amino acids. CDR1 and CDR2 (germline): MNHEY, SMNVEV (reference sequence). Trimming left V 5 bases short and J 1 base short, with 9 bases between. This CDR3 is CASSHRGSNQPQHF. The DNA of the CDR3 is TGTGCCAGCAGTCACCGGGGGAGCAATCAGCCCCAGCATTTT.

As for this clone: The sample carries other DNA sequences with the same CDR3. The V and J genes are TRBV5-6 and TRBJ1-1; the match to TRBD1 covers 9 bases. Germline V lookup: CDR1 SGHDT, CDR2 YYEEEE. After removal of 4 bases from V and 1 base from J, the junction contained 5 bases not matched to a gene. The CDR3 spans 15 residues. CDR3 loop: CASSLGQGRNTEAFF. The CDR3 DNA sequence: TGTGCCAGCAGCCTGGGACAGGGAAGGAACACTGAAGCTTTCTTT.

This CDR3 is CASSPEGLVRETQYF. The DNA for the CDR3 is TGTGCCAGCAGCCCAGAGGGACTAGTACGTGAGACCCAGTACTTC. The gene calls are TRBV9 and TRBJ2-5; 8 nucleotides align to TRBD2. Germline V gene data show CDR1 as SGDLS and CDR2 as YYNGEE. The junction had 10 bases not matched to a gene; V was cut back by 4 bases and J by 5 bases. The CDR3 loop spans 15 amino acids.

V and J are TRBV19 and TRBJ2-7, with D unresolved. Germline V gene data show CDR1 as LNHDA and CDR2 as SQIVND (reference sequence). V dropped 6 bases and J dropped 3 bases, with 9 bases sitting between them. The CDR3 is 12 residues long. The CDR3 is CASRGFFYEQYF. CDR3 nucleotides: TGTGCCAGTAGGGGCTTTTTCTACGAGCAGTACTTC.

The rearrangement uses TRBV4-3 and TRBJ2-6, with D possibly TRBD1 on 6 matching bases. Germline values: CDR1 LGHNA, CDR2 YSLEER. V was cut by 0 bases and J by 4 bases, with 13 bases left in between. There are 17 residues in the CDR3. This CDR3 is CASSQEPPGAGANVLTF. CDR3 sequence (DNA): TGCGCCAGCAGCCAAGAACCCCCAGGGGCAGGGGCCAACGTCCTGACTTTC.

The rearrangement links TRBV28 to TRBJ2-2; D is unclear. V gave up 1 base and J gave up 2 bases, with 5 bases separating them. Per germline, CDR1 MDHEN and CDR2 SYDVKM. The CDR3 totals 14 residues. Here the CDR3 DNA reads TGTGCCAGCAGTTTATACAGAAACACCGGGGAGCTGTTTTTT. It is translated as CASSLYRNTGELFF.

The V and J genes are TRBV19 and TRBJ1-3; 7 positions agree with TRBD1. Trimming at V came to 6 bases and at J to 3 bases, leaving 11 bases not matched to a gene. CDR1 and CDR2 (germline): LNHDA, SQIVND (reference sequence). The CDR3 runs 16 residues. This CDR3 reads CASSSPNRGSGNTIYF. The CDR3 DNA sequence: TGTGCCAGTAGCTCCCCCAACAGGGGTAGTGGAAACACCATATATTTT.

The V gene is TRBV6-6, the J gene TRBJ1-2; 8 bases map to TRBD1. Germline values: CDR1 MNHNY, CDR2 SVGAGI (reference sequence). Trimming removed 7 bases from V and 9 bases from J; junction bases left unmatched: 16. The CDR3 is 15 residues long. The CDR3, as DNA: TGTGCCAGCACCGAAGCTTTCAGGGGGCTCTGGAGCTACACCTTC. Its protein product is CASTEAFRGLWSYTF.

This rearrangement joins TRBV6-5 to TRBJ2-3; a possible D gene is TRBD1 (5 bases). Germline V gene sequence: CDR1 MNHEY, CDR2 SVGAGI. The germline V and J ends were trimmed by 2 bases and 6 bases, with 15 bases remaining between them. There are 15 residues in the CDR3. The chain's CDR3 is CASSYRPKGLDTQYF. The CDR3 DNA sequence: TGTGCCAGCAGTTACAGGCCTAAGGGGCTCGATACGCAGTATTTT.

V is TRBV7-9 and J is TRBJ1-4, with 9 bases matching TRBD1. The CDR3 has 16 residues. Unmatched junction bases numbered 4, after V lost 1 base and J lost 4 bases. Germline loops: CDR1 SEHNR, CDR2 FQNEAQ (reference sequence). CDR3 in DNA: TGTGCCAGCAGCTTAGTCTTGACAGGGGGTAATGAAAAACTGTTTTTT. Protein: CASSLVLTGGNEKLFF.

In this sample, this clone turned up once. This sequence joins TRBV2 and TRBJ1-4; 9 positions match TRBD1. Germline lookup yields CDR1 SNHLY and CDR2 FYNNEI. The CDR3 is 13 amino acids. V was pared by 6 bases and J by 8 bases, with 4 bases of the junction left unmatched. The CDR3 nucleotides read TGTGCCAGCAGGGTGGACAGGGGAGAAAAACTGTTTTTT. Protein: CASRVDRGEKLFF.

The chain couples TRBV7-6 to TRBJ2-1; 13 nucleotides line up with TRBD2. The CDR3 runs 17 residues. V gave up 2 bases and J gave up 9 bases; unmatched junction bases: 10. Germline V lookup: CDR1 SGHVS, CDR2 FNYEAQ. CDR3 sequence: CASSLTSGGVQAGEQFF. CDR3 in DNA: TGTGCCAGCAGCTTAACTAGCGGGGGGGTTCAGGCAGGTGAGCAGTTCTTC. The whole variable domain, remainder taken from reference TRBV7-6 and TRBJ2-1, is GAGVSQSPRYKVTKRGQDVALRCDPISGHVSLYWYRQALGQGPEFLTYFNYEAQQDKSGLPNDRFSAERPEGSISTLTIQRTEQRDSAMYRCASSLTSGGVQAGEQFFGPGTRLTVL.

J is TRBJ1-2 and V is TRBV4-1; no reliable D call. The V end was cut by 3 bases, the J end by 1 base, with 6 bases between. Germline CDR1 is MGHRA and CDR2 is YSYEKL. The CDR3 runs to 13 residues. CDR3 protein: CASSHQVNYGYTF. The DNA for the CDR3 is TGCGCCAGCAGCCACCAGGTTAACTATGGCTACACCTTC.

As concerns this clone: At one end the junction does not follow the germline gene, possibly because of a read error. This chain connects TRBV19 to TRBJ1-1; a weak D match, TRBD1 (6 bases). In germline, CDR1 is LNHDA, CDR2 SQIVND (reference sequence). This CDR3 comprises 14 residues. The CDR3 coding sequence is TGTGCCAGTAGTATGGGTATAGGACAGTTCCGGAGGAGTTTT. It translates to CASSMGIGQFRRSF.

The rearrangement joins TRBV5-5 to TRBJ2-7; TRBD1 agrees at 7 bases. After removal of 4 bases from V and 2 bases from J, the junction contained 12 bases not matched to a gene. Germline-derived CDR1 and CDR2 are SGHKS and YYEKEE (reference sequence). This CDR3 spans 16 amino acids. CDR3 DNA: TGTGCCAGCAGCAGAAACCGACAGGGCGTACCCTACGAGCAGTACTTC. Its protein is CASSRNRQGVPYEQYF.

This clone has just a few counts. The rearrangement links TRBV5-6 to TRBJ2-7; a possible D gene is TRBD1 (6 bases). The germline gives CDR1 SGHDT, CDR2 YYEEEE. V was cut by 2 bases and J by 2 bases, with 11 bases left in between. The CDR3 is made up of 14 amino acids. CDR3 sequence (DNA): TGTGCCAGCAGCTTTGGGGGCTCCCCCTACGAGCAGTACTTC. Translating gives CASSFGGSPYEQYF.

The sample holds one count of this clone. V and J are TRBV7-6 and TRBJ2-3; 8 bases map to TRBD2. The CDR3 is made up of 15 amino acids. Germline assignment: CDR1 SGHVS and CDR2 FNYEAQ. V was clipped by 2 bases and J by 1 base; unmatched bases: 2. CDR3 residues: CASSLSAGGTDTQYF. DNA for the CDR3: TGTGCCAGCAGCTTATCAGCGGGGGGCACAGATACGCAGTATTTT.